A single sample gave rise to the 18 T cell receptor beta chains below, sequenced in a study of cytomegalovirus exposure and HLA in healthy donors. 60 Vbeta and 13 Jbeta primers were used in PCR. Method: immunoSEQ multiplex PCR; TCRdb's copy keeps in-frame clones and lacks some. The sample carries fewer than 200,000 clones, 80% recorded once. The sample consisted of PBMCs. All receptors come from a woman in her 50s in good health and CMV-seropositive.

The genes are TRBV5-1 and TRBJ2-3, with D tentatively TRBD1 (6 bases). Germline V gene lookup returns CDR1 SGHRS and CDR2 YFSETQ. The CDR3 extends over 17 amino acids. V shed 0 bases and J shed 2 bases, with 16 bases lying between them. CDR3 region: CASSLGGRGDLTDTQYF. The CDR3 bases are TGCGCCAGCAGCTTGGGTGGCAGGGGAGACCTCACAGATACGCAGTATTTT.

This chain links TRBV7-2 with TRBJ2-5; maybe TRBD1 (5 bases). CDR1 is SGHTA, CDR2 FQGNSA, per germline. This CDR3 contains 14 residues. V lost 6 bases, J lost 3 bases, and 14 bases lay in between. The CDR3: CASSLGVHEETQYF. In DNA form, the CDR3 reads TGTGCCAGCAGTCTAGGGGTACACGAAGAGACCCAGTACTTC.

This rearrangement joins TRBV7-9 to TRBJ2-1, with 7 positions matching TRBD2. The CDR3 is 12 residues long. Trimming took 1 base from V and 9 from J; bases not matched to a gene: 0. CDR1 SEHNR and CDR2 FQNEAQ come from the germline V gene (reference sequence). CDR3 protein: CASSLGEGEQFF. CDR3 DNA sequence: TGTGCCAGCAGCTTAGGGGAGGGTGAGCAGTTCTTC.

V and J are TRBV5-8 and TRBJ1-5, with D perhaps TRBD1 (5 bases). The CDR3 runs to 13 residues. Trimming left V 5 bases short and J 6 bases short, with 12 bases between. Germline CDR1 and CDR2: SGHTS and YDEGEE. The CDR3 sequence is CASRYGGGQPQHF. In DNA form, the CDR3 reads TGTGCCAGCAGGTACGGGGGGGGTCAGCCCCAGCATTTT.

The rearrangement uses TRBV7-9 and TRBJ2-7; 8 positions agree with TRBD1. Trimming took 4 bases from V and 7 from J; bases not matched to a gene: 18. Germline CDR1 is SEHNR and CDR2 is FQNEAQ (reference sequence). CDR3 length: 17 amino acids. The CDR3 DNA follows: TGTGCCAGCAGCTGGGGGGTGAGTGGACAGGGTGAGTGGGAGCAGTACTTC. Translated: CASSWGVSGQGEWEQYF.

The CDR3 spells CASRLGPGGEQFF. Written as DNA, the CDR3 is TGTGCCAGCAGACTCGGGCCGGGGGGTGAGCAGTTCTTC. The rearrangement joins TRBV28 to TRBJ2-1, with 7 bases lining up with TRBD2. This CDR3 has 13 residues. V was pared by 6 bases and J by 9 bases, with 8 bases of the junction left unmatched. Germline V gene lookup returns CDR1 MDHEN and CDR2 SYDVKM.

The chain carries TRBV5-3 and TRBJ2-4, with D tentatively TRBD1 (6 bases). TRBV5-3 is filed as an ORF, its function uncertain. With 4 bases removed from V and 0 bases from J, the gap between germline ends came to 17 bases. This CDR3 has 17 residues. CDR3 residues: CARSKEHREIAKNIQYF. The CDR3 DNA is TGTGCCAGAAGCAAAGAACACAGGGAAATAGCCAAAAACATTCAGTACTTC.

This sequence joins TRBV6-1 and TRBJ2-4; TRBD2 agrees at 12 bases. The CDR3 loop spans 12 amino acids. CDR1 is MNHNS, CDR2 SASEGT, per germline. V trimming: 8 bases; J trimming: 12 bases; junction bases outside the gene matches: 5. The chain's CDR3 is CASQLAGGDQYF. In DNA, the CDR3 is TGTGCCAGCCAACTAGCGGGAGGCGATCAGTACTTC.

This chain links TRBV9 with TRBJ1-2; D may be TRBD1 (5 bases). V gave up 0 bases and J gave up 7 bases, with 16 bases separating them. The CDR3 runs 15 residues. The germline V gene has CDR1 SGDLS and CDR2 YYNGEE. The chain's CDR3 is CASSVERRGSGGYTF. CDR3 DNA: TGTGCCAGCAGCGTAGAGCGAAGGGGCTCTGGTGGCTACACCTTC. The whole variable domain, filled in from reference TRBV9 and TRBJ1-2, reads DSGVTQTPKHLITATGQRVTLRCSPRSGDLSVYWYQQSLDQGLQFLIQYYNGEERAKGNILERFSAQQFPDLHSELNLSSLELGDSALYFCASSVERRGSGGYTFGSGTRLTVV.

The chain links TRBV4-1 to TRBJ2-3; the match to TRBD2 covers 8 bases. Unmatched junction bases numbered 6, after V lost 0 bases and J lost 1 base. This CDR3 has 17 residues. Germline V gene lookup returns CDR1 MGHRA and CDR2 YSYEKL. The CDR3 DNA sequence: TGCGCCAGCAGCCAAGAGGGTCCTAGCGGGCGCACAGATACGCAGTATTTT. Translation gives CASSQEGPSGRTDTQYF.

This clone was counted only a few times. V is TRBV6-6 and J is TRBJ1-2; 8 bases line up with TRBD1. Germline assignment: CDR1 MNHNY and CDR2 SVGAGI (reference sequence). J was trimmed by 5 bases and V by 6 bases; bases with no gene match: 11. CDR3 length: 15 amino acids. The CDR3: CASRYPGGAGYGYTF. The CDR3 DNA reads TGTGCCAGCAGATACCCAGGGGGCGCAGGGTATGGCTACACCTTC.

The CDR3 sequence is CASSGTLNTEAFF. CDR3 nucleotide sequence: TGTGCCAGCAGCGGGACACTGAACACTGAAGCTTTCTTT. The rearrangement joins TRBV5-6 to TRBJ1-1; possible D gene TRBD1, 6 bases. This CDR3 is built from 13 residues. The germline V and J ends were trimmed by 4 bases and 0 bases, with 7 bases remaining between them. Germline CDR1 SGHDT, CDR2 YYEEEE.

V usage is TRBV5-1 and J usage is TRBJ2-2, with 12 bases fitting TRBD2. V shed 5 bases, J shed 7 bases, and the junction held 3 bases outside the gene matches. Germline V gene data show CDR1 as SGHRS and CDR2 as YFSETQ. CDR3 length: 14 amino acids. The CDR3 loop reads CASRLGLAGGELFF. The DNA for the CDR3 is TGCGCCAGCAGACTGGGACTAGCGGGCGGGGAGCTGTTTTTT.

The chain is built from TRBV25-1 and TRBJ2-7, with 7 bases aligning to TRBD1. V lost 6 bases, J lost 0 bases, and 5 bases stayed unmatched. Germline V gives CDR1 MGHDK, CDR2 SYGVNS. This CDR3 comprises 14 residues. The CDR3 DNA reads TGTGCCAGCAGAGGACAGGAGAGCTCCTACGAGCAGTACTTC. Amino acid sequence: CASRGQESSYEQYF.

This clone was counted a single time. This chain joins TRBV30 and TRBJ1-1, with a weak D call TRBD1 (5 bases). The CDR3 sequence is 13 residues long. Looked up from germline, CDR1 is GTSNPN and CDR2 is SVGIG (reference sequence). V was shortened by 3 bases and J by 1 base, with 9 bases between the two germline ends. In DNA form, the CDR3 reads TGTGCCTGGAGGGGGGAGGGGAACACTGAAGCTTTCTTT. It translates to CAWRGEGNTEAFF.

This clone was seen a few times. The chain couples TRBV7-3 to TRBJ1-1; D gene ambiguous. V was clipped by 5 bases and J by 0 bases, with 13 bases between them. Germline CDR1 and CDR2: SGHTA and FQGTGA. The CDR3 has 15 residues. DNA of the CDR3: TGTGCCAGCAGCGGACCGGAGGGAATGAACACTGAAGCTTTCTTT. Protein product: CASSGPEGMNTEAFF.

This chain's CDR3 is CASSPTLVRGGDEQFF. The CDR3 region has the DNA TGTGCCAGCTCACCTACCTTAGTACGGGGAGGGGATGAGCAGTTCTTC. This chain uses TRBV18 with TRBJ2-1; TRBD2 aligns across 7 bases. The germline gives CDR1 KGHSH, CDR2 LQKENI. Trimming cost V 3 bases and J 8 bases; bases outside gene matches: 13. The CDR3 runs 16 residues.

CDR3 loop: CASSLAPTEGYGYTF. Here the CDR3 DNA reads TGTGCCAGCAGCTTGGCCCCCACAGAAGGCTATGGCTACACCTTC. The chain couples TRBV7-2 to TRBJ1-2; no reliable D call. Germline V gene data show CDR1 as SGHTA and CDR2 as FQGNSA. This CDR3 has 15 residues. V lost 3 bases and J 4 bases, leaving 15 bases between the germline ends.